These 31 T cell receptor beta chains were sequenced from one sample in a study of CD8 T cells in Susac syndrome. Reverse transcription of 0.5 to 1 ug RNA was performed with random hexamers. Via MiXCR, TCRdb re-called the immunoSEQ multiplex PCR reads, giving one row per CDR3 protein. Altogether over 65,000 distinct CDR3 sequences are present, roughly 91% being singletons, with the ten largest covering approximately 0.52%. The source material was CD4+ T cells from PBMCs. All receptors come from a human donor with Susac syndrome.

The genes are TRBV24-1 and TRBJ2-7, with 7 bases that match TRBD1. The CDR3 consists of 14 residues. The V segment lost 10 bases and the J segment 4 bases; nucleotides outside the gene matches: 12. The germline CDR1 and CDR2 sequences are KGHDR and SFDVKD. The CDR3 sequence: CATEAAGGSYEQYF. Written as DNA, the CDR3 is TGTGCCACGGAGGCGGCAGGGGGTTCGTACGAGCAGTACTTC.

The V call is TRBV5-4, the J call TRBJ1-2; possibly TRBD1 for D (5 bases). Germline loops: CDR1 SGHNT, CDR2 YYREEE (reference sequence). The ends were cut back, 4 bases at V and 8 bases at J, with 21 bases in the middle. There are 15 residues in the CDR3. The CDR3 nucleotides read TGTGCCAGCAGCCCGGGCGGGGCGCCAGAGCGCGGCTACACCTTC. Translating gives CASSPGGAPERGYTF.

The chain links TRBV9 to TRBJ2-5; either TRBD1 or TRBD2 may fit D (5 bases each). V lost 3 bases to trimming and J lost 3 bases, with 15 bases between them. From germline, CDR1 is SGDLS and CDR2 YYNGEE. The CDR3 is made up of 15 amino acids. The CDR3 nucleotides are TGTGCCAGCAGCGCTGGGGGAACTTCGAAAGAGACCCAGTACTTC. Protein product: CASSAGGTSKETQYF.

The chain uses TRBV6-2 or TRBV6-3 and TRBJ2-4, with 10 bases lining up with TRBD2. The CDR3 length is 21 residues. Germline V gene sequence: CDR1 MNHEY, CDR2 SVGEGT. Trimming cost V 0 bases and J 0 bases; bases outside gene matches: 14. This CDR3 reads CASSYSSSLAGGKLAKNIQYF. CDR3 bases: TGTGCCAGCAGTTACTCGTCCTCGTTAGCGGGAGGAAAGCTAGCCAAAAACATTCAGTACTTC.

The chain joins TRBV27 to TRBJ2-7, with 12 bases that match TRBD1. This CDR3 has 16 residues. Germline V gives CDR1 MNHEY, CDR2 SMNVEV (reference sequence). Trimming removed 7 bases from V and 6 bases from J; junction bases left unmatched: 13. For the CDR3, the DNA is TGTGCCAGCAATCCATTCCCGGGACAGGGGGCGCGCGAGCAGTACTTC. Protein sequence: CASNPFPGQGAREQYF.

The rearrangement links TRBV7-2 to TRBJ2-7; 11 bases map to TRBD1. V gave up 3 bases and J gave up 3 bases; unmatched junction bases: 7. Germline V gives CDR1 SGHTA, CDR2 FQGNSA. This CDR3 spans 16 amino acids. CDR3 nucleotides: TGTGCCAGCAGCTTCCCTCACGGGACAGGGGGCTACGAGCAGTACTTC. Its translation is CASSFPHGTGGYEQYF.

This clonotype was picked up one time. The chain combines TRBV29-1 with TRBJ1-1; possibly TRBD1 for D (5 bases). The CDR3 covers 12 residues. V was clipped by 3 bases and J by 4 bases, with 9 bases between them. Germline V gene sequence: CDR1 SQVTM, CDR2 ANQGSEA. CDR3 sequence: CSVERGTTEAFF. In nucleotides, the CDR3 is TGCAGCGTTGAGAGAGGGACCACTGAAGCTTTCTTT.

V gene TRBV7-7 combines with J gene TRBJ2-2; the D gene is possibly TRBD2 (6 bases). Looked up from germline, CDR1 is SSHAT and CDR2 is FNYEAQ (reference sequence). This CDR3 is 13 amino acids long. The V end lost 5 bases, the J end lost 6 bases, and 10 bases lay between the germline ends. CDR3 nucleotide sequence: TGTGCCAGCAGCCCTAGCGCGGCCGGGGAGCTGTTTTTT. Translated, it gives CASSPSAAGELFF.

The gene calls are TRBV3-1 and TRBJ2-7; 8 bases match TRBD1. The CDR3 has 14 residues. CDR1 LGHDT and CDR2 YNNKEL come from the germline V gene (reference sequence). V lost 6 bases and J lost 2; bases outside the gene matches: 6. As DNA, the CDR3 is TGTGCCAGCAGGCCGTGGGACAGGACCTACGAGCAGTACTTC. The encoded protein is CASRPWDRTYEQYF.

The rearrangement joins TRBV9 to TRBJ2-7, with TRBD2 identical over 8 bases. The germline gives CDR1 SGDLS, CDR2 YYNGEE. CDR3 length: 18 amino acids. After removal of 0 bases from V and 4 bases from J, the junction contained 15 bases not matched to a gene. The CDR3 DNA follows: TGTGCCAGCAGCGTAGGAACCCCAGCGGGAGTTCCATTTTACGAGCAGTACTTC. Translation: CASSVGTPAGVPFYEQYF.

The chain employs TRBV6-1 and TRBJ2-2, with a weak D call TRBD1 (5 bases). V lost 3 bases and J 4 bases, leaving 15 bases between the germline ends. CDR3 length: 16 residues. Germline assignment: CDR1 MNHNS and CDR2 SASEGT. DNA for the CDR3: TGTGCCAGCAGTGACGCAGGGTGGGTGAGCACCGGGGAGCTGTTTTTT. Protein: CASSDAGWVSTGELFF.

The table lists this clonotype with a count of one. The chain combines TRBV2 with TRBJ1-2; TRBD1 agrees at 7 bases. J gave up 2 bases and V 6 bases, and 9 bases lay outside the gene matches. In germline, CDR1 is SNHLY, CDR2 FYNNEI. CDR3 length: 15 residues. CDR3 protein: CASSWGTGANYGYTF. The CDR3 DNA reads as TGTGCCAGCAGCTGGGGAACAGGGGCGAACTATGGCTACACCTTC. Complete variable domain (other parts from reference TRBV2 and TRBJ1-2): EPEVTQTPSHQVTQMGQEVILRCVPISNHLYFYWYRQILGQKVEFLVSFYNNEISEKSEIFDDQFSVERPDGSNFTLKIRSTKLEDSAMYFCASSWGTGANYGYTFGSGTRLTVV.

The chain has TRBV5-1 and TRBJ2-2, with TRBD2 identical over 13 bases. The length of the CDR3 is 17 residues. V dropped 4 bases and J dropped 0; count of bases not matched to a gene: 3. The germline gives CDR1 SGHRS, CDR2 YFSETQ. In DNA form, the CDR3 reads TGCGCCAGCAGCCTCGGACTAGCGGGAGCGAACACCGGGGAGCTGTTTTTT. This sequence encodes CASSLGLAGANTGELFF.

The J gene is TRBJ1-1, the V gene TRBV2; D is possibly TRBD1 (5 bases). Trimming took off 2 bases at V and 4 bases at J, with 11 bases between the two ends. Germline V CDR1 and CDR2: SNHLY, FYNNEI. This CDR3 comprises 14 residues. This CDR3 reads CASSEPGRGTEAFF. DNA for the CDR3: TGTGCCAGCAGTGAACCGGGACGGGGCACTGAAGCTTTCTTT.

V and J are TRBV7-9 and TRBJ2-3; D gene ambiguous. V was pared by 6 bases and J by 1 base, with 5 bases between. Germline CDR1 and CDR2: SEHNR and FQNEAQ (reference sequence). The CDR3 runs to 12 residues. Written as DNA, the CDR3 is TGTGCCAGCAGTATCGGCACAGATACGCAGTATTTT. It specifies CASSIGTDTQYF.

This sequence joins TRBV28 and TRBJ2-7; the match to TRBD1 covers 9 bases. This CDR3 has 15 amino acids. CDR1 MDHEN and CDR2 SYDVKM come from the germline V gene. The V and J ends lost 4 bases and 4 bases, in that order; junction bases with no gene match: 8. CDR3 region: CASSSTRTGVYEQYF. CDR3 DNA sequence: TGTGCCAGCAGTTCCACCCGGACAGGGGTTTACGAGCAGTACTTC.

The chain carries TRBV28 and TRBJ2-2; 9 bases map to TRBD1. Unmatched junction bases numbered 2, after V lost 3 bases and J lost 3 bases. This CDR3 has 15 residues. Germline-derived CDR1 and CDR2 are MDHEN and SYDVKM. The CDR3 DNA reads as TGTGCCAGCAGTTTTAGGACAGGGGACACCGGGGAGCTGTTTTTT. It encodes CASSFRTGDTGELFF.

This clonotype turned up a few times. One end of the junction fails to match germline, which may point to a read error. CDR3 amino acids: CASSQADRGYYSEQFF. The CDR3 DNA reads TGTGCCAGCAGCCAAGCTGACCGGGGGTATTACAGTGAGCAGTTCTTC. This chain uses TRBV3-1 with TRBJ2-1; tentatively, D is TRBD2 (6 bases). Germline V gene data show CDR1 as LGHDT and CDR2 as YNNKEL (reference sequence). CDR3 length: 16 amino acids.

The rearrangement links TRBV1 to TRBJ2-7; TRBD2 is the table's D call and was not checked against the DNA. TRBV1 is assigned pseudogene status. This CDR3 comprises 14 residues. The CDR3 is CTSRLAGEGYEQYF. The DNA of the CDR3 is TGCACCAGCAGACTAGCGGGGGAAGGGTACGAGCAGTACTTC.

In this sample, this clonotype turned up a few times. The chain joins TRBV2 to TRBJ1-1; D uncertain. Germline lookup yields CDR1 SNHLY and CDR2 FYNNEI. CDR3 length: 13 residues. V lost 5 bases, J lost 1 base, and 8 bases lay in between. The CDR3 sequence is CASSRQGNTEAFF. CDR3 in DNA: TGTGCCAGCAGTCGACAAGGGAACACTGAAGCTTTCTTT.

The CDR3 loop is CSVRLNSMNTEAFF. In DNA form, the CDR3 reads TGCAGCGTTCGGCTTAATTCCATGAACACTGAAGCTTTCTTT. The chain has TRBV29-1 and TRBJ1-1; D is uncertain. CDR1 SQVTM and CDR2 ANQGSEA come from the germline V gene. The CDR3 loop spans 14 amino acids. V lost 5 bases and J lost 0, with 13 bases in between.

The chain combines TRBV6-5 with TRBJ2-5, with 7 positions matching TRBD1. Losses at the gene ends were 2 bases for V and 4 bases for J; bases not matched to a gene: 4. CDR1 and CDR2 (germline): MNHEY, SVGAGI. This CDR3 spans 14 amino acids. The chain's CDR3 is CASSYTGVGETQYF. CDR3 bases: TGTGCCAGCAGTTACACAGGGGTGGGAGAGACCCAGTACTTC.

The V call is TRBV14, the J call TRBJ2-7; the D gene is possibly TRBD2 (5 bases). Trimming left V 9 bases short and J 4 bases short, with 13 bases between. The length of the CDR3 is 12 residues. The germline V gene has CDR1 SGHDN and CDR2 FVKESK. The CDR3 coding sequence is TGTGCCAGTGGACTGGCTGGATACGAGCAGTACTTC. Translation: CASGLAGYEQYF.

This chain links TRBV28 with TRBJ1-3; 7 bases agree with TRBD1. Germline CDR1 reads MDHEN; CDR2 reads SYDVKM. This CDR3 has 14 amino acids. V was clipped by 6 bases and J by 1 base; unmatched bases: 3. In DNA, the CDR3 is TGTGCCAGCAGATCGACAGGGTCTGGAAACACCATATATTTT. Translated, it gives CASRSTGSGNTIYF.

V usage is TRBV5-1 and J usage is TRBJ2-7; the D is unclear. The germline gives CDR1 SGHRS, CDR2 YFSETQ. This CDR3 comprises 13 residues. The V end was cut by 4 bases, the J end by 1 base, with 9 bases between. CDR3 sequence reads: CASSPTISYEQYF. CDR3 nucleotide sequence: TGCGCCAGCAGCCCCACTATATCCTACGAGCAGTACTTC. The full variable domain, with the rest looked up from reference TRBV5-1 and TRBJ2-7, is KAGVTQTPRYLIKTRGQQVTLSCSPISGHRSVSWYQQTPGQGLQFLFEYFSETQRNKGNFPGRFSGRQFSNSRSEMNVSTLELGDSALYLCASSPTISYEQYFGPGTRLTVT.

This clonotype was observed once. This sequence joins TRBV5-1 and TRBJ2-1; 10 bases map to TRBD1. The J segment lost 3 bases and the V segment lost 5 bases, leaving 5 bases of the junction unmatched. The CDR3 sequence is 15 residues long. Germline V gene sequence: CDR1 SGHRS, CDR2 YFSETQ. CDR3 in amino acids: CASRVGTGDYNEQFF. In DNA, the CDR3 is TGCGCCAGCAGGGTCGGGACAGGGGACTACAATGAGCAGTTCTTC.

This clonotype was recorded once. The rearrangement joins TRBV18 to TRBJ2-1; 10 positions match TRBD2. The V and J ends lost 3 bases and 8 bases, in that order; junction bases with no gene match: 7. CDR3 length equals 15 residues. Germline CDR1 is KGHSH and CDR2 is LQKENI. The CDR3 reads CASSPVLAGEDEQFF. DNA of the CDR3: TGTGCCAGCTCACCGGTTCTAGCGGGAGAAGATGAGCAGTTCTTC.

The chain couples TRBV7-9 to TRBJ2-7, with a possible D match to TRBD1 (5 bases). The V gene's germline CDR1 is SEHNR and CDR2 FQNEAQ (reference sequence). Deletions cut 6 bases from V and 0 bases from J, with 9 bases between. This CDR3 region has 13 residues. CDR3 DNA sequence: TGTGCCAGCAGGCCAGGGAACTCCTACGAGCAGTACTTC. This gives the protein CASRPGNSYEQYF. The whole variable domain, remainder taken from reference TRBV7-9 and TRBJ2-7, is DTGVSQNPRHKITKRGQNVTFRCDPISEHNRLYWYRQTLGQGPEFLTYFQNEAQLEKSRLLSDRFSAERPKGSFSTLEIQRTEQGDSAMYLCASRPGNSYEQYFGPGTRLTVT.

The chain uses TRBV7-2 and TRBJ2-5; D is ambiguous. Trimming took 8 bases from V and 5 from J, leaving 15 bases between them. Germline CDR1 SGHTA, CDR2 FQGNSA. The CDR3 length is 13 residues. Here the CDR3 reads CASHRRSTETQYF. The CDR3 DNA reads TGTGCCAGCCATCGGCGGTCTACGGAGACCCAGTACTTC.

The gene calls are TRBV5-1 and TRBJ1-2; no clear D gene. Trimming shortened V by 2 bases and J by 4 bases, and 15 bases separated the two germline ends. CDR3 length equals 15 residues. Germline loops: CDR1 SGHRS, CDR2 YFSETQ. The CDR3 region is CASSFSPTQAYGYTF. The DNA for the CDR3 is TGCGCCAGCAGCTTTTCACCCACCCAGGCCTATGGCTACACCTTC.

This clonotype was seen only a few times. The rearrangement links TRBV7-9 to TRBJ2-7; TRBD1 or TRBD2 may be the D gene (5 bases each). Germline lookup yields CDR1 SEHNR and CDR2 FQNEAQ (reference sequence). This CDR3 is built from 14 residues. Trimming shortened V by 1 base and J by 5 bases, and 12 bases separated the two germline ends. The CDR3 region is CASSLDRGADEQYF. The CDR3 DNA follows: TGTGCCAGCAGCTTAGACCGAGGGGCTGACGAGCAGTACTTC.